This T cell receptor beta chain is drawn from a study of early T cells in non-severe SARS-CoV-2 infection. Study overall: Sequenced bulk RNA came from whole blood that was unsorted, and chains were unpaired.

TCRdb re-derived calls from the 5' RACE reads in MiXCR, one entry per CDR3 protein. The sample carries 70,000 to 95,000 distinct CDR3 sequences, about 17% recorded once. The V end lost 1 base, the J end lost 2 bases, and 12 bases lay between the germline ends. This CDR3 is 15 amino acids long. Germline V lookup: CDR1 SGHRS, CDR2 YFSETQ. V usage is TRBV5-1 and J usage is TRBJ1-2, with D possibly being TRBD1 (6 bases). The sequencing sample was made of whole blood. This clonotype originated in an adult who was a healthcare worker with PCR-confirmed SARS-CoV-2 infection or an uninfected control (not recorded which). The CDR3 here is CASSLREGGNYGYTF. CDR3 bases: TGCGCCAGCAGCTTGCGGGAGGGGGGCAACTATGGCTACACCTTC.